This T cell receptor beta chain was observed in a study of blood T cell repertoires in COVID-19. Study details: Acute and convalescent COVID-19 samples came from the United States, Italy and Spain. In each case, the material was cDNA or gDNA derived from T cells, B-cell-depleted T cells, or PBMCs.

The CDR3 extends over 16 amino acids. Germline loops: CDR1 GTSNPN, CDR2 SVGIG (reference sequence). V lost 3 bases, J lost 0 bases, and 17 bases lay in between. Per the original data handling: Nucleated cell number was recorded as an estimate derived from reference gene primer amplification. The data were produced by immunoSEQ multiplex PCR, yet TCRdb's version contains in-frame clones alone and is incomplete. The V and J calls and clone size come from that table; D and trimming were worked out from the DNA. The sample lists around 190,000 clones, 70% to 90% occurring once. Sequences were obtained from peripheral blood. This chain uses TRBV30 with TRBJ1-1; D is ambiguous. This sequence was found in a human donor in a cohort sampled during active COVID-19. The CDR3 nucleotides read TGTGCCTGGAGGAGAAATAGAGAGGGTGTGAACACTGAAGCTTTCTTT. Encoded protein: CAWRRNREGVNTEAFF. Complete variable domain (other parts from reference TRBV30 and TRBJ1-1): SQTIHQWPATLVQPVGSPLSLECTVEGTSNPNLYWYRQAAGRGLQLLFYSVGIGQISSEVPQNLSASRPQDRQFILSSKKLLLSDSGFYLCAWRRNREGVNTEAFFGQGTRLTVV.